These 19 T cell receptor beta chains were sequenced from one sample in a study of stem cell transplantation in POMP-related autoinflammatory disease. Clones were read by immunoSEQ multiplex PCR, and TCRdb kept only the in-frame ones, dropping some. The table shows 25,000 to 40,000 clones, with 80% to 90% occurring only once. The material was CD4+ T cells from PBMCs, obtained before stem cell transplantation. The receptors here all came from a human donor with POMP-related autoinflammation and immune dysregulation (PRAID).

This rearrangement joins TRBV10-1 to TRBJ2-2; D remains unclear. This CDR3 contains 13 residues. Germline CDR1 reads WNHNN; CDR2 reads SYGVQD (reference sequence). Trimming removed 2 bases from V and 3 bases from J, with 4 bases in between. The CDR3 bases are TGCGCCAGCAGTGAGAGTTACACCGGGGAGCTGTTTTTT. The encoded protein is CASSESYTGELFF.

The genes are TRBV7-9 and TRBJ1-4; 7 positions match TRBD1. The germline CDR1 and CDR2 sequences are SEHNR and FQNEAQ (reference sequence). This CDR3 spans 16 amino acids. With 3 bases clipped from V and 0 bases from J, the junction kept 4 bases outside the gene matches. CDR3 region: CASSFGDRPTNEKLFF. The CDR3 nucleotides are TGTGCCAGCAGCTTCGGGGACAGACCAACTAATGAAAAACTGTTTTTT.

The chain joins TRBV7-6 to TRBJ2-5; a weak D match, TRBD2 (5 bases). Trimming pared 4 bases from V and 2 bases from J, leaving 14 bases between. The CDR3 runs to 15 residues. Germline-derived CDR1 and CDR2 are SGHVS and FNYEAQ. As DNA, the CDR3 is TGTGCCAGCAGCTCACTCCCGGGGTCGCAAGAGACCCAGTACTTC. It encodes CASSSLPGSQETQYF.

This sequence joins TRBV11-2 and TRBJ2-1; D is ambiguous. The CDR3 runs 13 residues. Looked up from germline, CDR1 is SGHAT and CDR2 is FQNNGV. Trimming stripped 1 base from V and 7 bases from J, with 8 bases between. CDR3 DNA: TGTGCCAGCAGCTTAGCCGGTCGGAATGAGCAGTTCTTC. It encodes CASSLAGRNEQFF.

This clone appeared once. The V gene is TRBV6-5, the J gene TRBJ2-3, with D maybe TRBD2 (6 bases). Germline V gene lookup returns CDR1 MNHEY and CDR2 SVGAGI. This CDR3 contains 15 residues. Between the trimmed V and J ends, which lost 5 bases and 0 bases, there was a span of 12 bases. DNA of the CDR3: TGTGCCAGCAGTCCCCGGGAGTTTAGCACAGATACGCAGTATTTT. The encoded protein is CASSPREFSTDTQYF.

This rearrangement joins TRBV7-9 to TRBJ1-2, with 10 nucleotides matching TRBD1. The CDR3 runs to 16 residues. Trimming took 5 bases from V and 3 from J; bases not matched to a gene: 9. Per the germline V gene, CDR1 is SEHNR and CDR2 is FQNEAQ (reference sequence). CDR3 loop: CASSPSHGTGDYGYTF. DNA of the CDR3: TGTGCCAGCAGCCCCAGCCATGGGACAGGGGACTATGGCTACACCTTC.

The rearrangement uses TRBV19 and TRBJ2-1, with D hard to call. This CDR3 contains 13 residues. Germline V CDR1 and CDR2: LNHDA, SQIVND (reference sequence). V lost 10 bases and J lost 6, with 16 bases in between. The CDR3 nucleotides read TGTGCCACCGGACGGCAAAACTTCAATGAGCAGTTCTTC. Residues: CATGRQNFNEQFF.

The chain uses TRBV28 and TRBJ1-4; perhaps TRBD1 as D (5 bases). Germline CDR1 and CDR2: MDHEN and SYDVKM. The CDR3 is 13 residues long. V lost 6 bases and J lost 8, with 13 bases in between. CDR3 bases: TGTGCCAGCAGCGTCGGGGGTGAGGAAAAACTGTTTTTT. Translating gives CASSVGGEEKLFF.

This clone was detected only a few times. The CDR3 bases are TGCGCCAGCAGCTTGGGGGCGGGAAACACTGAAGCTTTCTTT. It encodes CASSLGAGNTEAFF. The rearrangement uses TRBV5-1 and TRBJ1-1; no firm D call. The CDR3 has 14 amino acids. The V gene lost 0 bases and the J gene lost 2 bases, with 8 bases spanning the gap. Germline CDR1 SGHRS, CDR2 YFSETQ. Complete variable domain (other parts from reference TRBV5-1 and TRBJ1-1): KAGVTQTPRYLIKTRGQQVTLSCSPISGHRSVSWYQQTPGQGLQFLFEYFSETQRNKGNFPGRFSGRQFSNSRSEMNVSTLELGDSALYLCASSLGAGNTEAFFGQGTRLTVV.

The chain combines TRBV5-1 with TRBJ2-3, with D possibly being TRBD2 (5 bases). There are 11 residues in the CDR3. Per the germline V gene, CDR1 is SGHRS and CDR2 is YFSETQ. Trimming took 5 bases from V and 6 from J, leaving 7 bases between them. The CDR3 loop reads CASRDWDTQYF. CDR3 DNA: TGCGCCAGCAGGGACTGGGATACGCAGTATTTT.

This sequence joins TRBV5-4 and TRBJ1-3; D remains unclear. The CDR3 is 13 residues long. Germline V gene data show CDR1 as SGHNT and CDR2 as YYREEE (reference sequence). Trimming took off 1 base at V and 3 bases at J, with 5 bases between the two ends. CDR3 in DNA: TGTGCCAGCAGCTTGAAGGGTGGAAACACCATATATTTT. Translating it yields CASSLKGGNTIYF.

The chain employs TRBV28 and TRBJ2-7; perhaps TRBD1 as D (6 bases). The CDR3 is made up of 12 amino acids. The V and J ends lost 3 bases and 7 bases respectively, with 10 bases between them. In germline, CDR1 is MDHEN, CDR2 SYDVKM. CDR3 amino acids: CASSFLDREQYF. In nucleotides, the CDR3 is TGTGCCAGCAGTTTCTTGGACAGAGAGCAGTACTTC.

This clone was seen a single time. The chain uses TRBV27 and TRBJ2-7; D is perhaps TRBD1 (5 bases). V was shortened by 7 bases and J by 2 bases, with 21 bases between the two germline ends. CDR3 size: 16 residues. The germline V gene encodes CDR1 MNHEY and CDR2 SMNVEV (reference sequence). The CDR3 DNA reads TGTGCCAGCACCCAGAAAGCCCACGCCAGGGCCTACGAGCAGTACTTC. Translated, it gives CASTQKAHARAYEQYF.

CDR3 in DNA: TGTGCCAGCAGTACGGACAGGGGGCAAGAGACCCAGTACTTC. This codes for CASSTDRGQETQYF. The V and J genes are TRBV6-6 and TRBJ2-5; 10 nucleotides line up with TRBD1. V was clipped by 5 bases and J by 2 bases; unmatched bases: 2. CDR3 length: 14 amino acids. Per germline, CDR1 MNHNY and CDR2 SVGAGI (reference sequence).

The CDR3 loop reads CASSQPLGRYNEQFF. CDR3 sequence (DNA): TGCGCCAGCAGCCAACCTCTTGGGCGCTACAATGAGCAGTTCTTC. The J gene is TRBJ2-1, the V gene TRBV4-1; D uncertain. The CDR3 covers 15 residues. Germline V lookup: CDR1 MGHRA, CDR2 YSYEKL. Trimming stripped 2 bases from V and 3 bases from J, with 11 bases between.

This clone appeared a single time. The genes are TRBV2 and TRBJ2-5; the match to TRBD1 covers 9 bases. V shed 4 bases, J shed 2 bases, and the junction held 5 bases outside the gene matches. Germline CDR1 and CDR2: SNHLY and FYNNEI. The CDR3 totals 15 residues. CDR3 in DNA: TGTGCCAGCAGTGGACAGGGGGGTCAGCAAGAGACCCAGTACTTC. Protein: CASSGQGGQQETQYF.

The J gene is TRBJ1-5, the V gene TRBV19; maybe TRBD1 (5 bases). Germline V lookup: CDR1 LNHDA, CDR2 SQIVND (reference sequence). The CDR3 spans 15 residues. Between the trimmed V and J ends, which lost 6 bases and 8 bases, there was a span of 20 bases. The CDR3 region is CASSMGPPSVKPQHF. For the CDR3, the DNA is TGTGCCAGTAGCATGGGACCCCCTTCAGTTAAGCCCCAGCATTTT.

The chain links TRBV6-1 to TRBJ1-2; D gene unclear. The CDR3 is 15 amino acids. The V gene's germline CDR1 is MNHNS and CDR2 SASEGT. The V end was cut by 6 bases, the J end by 0 bases, with 14 bases between. CDR3 sequence: CASSDATASNYGYTF. The CDR3 DNA reads as TGTGCCAGCAGCGACGCTACAGCCTCTAACTATGGCTACACCTTC.

The chain couples TRBV5-5 to TRBJ1-1, with a weak D call TRBD1 (6 bases). Trimming pared 2 bases from V and 4 bases from J, leaving 12 bases between. This CDR3 is built from 14 residues. Germline loops: CDR1 SGHKS, CDR2 YYEKEE (reference sequence). The CDR3 DNA reads TGTGCCAGCAGCTTTAGAAGGGGGGCCACTGAAGCTTTCTTT. Translating it yields CASSFRRGATEAFF.